This T cell receptor (beta chain) was sequenced for a study of shared clonotypes between healthy human individuals. Study details: The study used three CD4 naive, three CD4 memory, two CD8 naive and one CD8 memory plate per donor. Study results and caveats: Generation probabilities were higher for clonotypes shared across all four sorted-subset donors than for unshared ones. It was observed that about 5% of naive CD4 clonotypes were shared across a few donors.

The count of this clone is one. Its matching antigen is unknown. Naive-designated CD8 cells lacked CD45RO, were positively enriched for CCR7, and omitted terminally differentiated effector memory CD45RA+ cells. This CDR3 has 18 residues. The germline CDR1 and CDR2 sequences are MDHEN and SYDVKM. Unmatched junction bases numbered 8, after V lost 6 bases and J lost 0 bases. Samples underwent the assay at deep level. Here immunoSEQ multiplex PCR was the method, and the copy in TCRdb shows in-frame clones only, minus some. The data show about 820,000 clones, 80% to 95% seen once. Source material: naive CD8+ T cells sorted from blood. V gene TRBV28 combines with J gene TRBJ2-1, with 13 bases matching TRBD2. The TCR was taken from a man aged 25 to 40 in good health. The CDR3 DNA is TGTGCCAGCAGCTCCGGGACTAGCGGGACGAGCTCCTACAATGAGCAGTTCTTC. It is translated as CASSSGTSGTSSYNEQFF.